These T cell receptor beta chains were read from a single sample in a study of cytomegalovirus exposure and HLA in healthy donors. Measured with immunoSEQ multiplex PCR; TCRdb has only the in-frame clones, and not every one. Counted here are more than 110,000 clones, about 75% occurring once; the ten biggest clones make up 7%. Sequences were obtained from PBMCs. The receptors shown here come from a man between 25 and 39 years old in good health and CMV-seronegative. CDR3s include the opening cysteine and the closing phenylalanine or tryptophan. The D gene is left open where the match is weak. Clone size appears in some rows only: once, few, many, or a class for an expanded clone.

cdr3_nt cdr3_aa j_call clone_size v_call d_call
TGTGCCAGCAGCTCGAGACTAGCTAGCTACGAGCAGTACTTC CASSSRLASYEQYF TRBJ2-7 once TRBV11-2 TRBD2
TGTGCCATCAGCTCGGCTACAGGGGGTAATTCACCCCTCCACTTT CAISSATGGNSPLHF TRBJ1-6 . TRBV10-3 TRBD1
TGTGCCAGCAGCTTAGGTTTATTGTCCTACGAGCAGTACTTC CASSLGLLSYEQYF TRBJ2-7 . TRBV11-2 .
TGTGCCAGCAGCCCAAGGGGGCGGGAAAACATTCAGTACTTC CASSPRGRENIQYF TRBJ2-4 once TRBV5-6 TRBD1
TGCGCCAGCAGCTTGGTCGACGCGGGGACGGGCGAAGCTTTCTTT CASSLVDAGTGEAFF TRBJ1-1 . TRBV5-1 .
TGTGCCAGCAGTTCCCTGGGGGGAAGAAGCGAAAAACTGTTTTTT CASSSLGGRSEKLFF TRBJ1-4 . TRBV27 .
TGTGCCAGCAGCGCGTCTTCCCTCTCTGGGGCCAACGTCCTGACTTTC CASSASSLSGANVLTF TRBJ2-6 . TRBV9 .
TGTGCCAGCAGCTCCGGACAGCCGAACACTGAAGCTTTCTTT CASSSGQPNTEAFF TRBJ1-1 once TRBV7-9 .
TGTGCCAGCAGCAAACCGGGACTCAACACCGGGGAGCTGTTTTTT CASSKPGLNTGELFF TRBJ2-2 few TRBV5-6 .
TGTGCCAGTAGTACCCGCCGCTTGAGACAGGGTGACCAGCCCCAGCATTTT CASSTRRLRQGDQPQHF TRBJ1-5 . TRBV19 TRBD1
TGTGCCAGCGGCGTACTAGCGGGAGGGGGGGATGAGCAGTTCTTC CASGVLAGGGDEQFF TRBJ2-1 once TRBV28 TRBD2
TGTGCCAGTATAAACAAGAACACTGAAGCTTTCTTT CASINKNTEAFF TRBJ1-1 . TRBV6-6 .
TGTGCCAGCAGCAAAGCGCGTCCGGGACAGGGCATAAACATTCAGTACTTC CASSKARPGQGINIQYF TRBJ2-4 . TRBV21-1 .
TGTGCCAGCAGCTTAGGGACAGGGTGGAATCAGCCCCAGCATTTT CASSLGTGWNQPQHF TRBJ1-5 . TRBV2 TRBD1
TGTGCCAGCAGCTTAACCGGGAACACTGAAGCTTTCTTT CASSLTGNTEAFF TRBJ1-1 few TRBV11-2 .
TGTGCCAGCAGCTTGGGGACTAGCGGGACCTACGAGCAGTACTTC CASSLGTSGTYEQYF TRBJ2-7 . TRBV5-6 TRBD2
TGCGCCAGCACCTTAGGGGTTTCGGGAGTACTCTACAATGAGCAGTTCTTC CASTLGVSGVLYNEQFF TRBJ2-1 . TRBV5-1 .
TGTGCCAGCAGTGGGGCGGGGGAGGGGACGACGGCGACTCCCAAAAACATTCAGTACTTC CASSGAGEGTTATPKNIQYF TRBJ2-4 . TRBV28 TRBD2
TGTGCCAGCAGCTTATCGGTCACAACTAATGAAAAACTGTTTTTT CASSLSVTTNEKLFF TRBJ1-4 . TRBV7-8 .
TGCGCCAGCAGTGCCGGGACTACCCTTGGGGAAGAGACCCAGTACTTC CASSAGTTLGEETQYF TRBJ2-5 . TRBV10-1 TRBD2
TGTGCCAGCAGCCCTACGGGGGGGGAAGTTGAAGCTTTCTTT CASSPTGGEVEAFF TRBJ1-1 . TRBV6-5 .
TGCGCCAGCAGCATTACAGGGAACACTGAAGCTTTCTTT CASSITGNTEAFF TRBJ1-1 few TRBV5-1 .
TGTGCCAGCAGTGGCATGAAGAGGACTAGCGGGAATTACGAGCAGTACTTC CASSGMKRTSGNYEQYF TRBJ2-7 . TRBV28 TRBD2
TGTGCCAGCAGTCCCGGACAGGGGTATTCGGCCGGGGAGCTGTTTTTT CASSPGQGYSAGELFF TRBJ2-2 . TRBV28 TRBD1
TGTGCCAGCAGCCCGGGGAGTTACAATGAGCAGTTCTTC CASSPGSYNEQFF TRBJ2-1 . TRBV6-5 .
TGTGCCAGCAGCTTGCCTAGCGGGGCCTACGAGCAGTACTTC CASSLPSGAYEQYF TRBJ2-7 few TRBV5-6 TRBD2
TGTGCCAGCAGCCACCCCTCAGGGAGGGGAAACACCATATATTTT CASSHPSGRGNTIYF TRBJ1-3 . TRBV6-5 .
TGTGCCATCAGTGAGCCTGGGACGGGCGGGGAGGGAGCTGGGGCCAACGTCCTGACTTTC CAISEPGTGGEGAGANVLTF TRBJ2-6 . TRBV10-3 TRBD2
TGTGCCAGCAGTGACCGGGAGACCTCTAACTATGGCTACACCTTC CASSDRETSNYGYTF TRBJ1-2 . TRBV5-5 .
TGTGCCAGCAGTGAAGGTCTCCGCTCTGGGGCCAACGTCCTGACTTTC CASSEGLRSGANVLTF TRBJ2-6 . TRBV6-1 .
TGTGCCAGCAGTTCTAGCTGGACTGGGAACACTGAAGCTTTCTTT CASSSSWTGNTEAFF TRBJ1-1 . TRBV27 .
TGTGCCAGCAGTTCCTCAGGGTACACTGAAGCTTTCTTT CASSSSGYTEAFF TRBJ1-1 once TRBV27 .
TGTGCCAGCAGCTTAGGCTCCGGGGACTATGGCTACACCTTC CASSLGSGDYGYTF TRBJ1-2 . TRBV7-2 .
TGTGCCAGCAGCACTAGGGGGGGAGGAGGGCAAGCTTTCTTT CASSTRGGGGQAFF TRBJ1-1 . TRBV5-4 .
TGTGCCAGCAGCGGGGACAGGGGGCTAGCGGAAGATTACAATGAGCAGTTCTTC CASSGDRGLAEDYNEQFF TRBJ2-1 few TRBV9 TRBD1
TGTGCCAGCACCCACAGGATATTGAACACCGGGGAGCTGTTTTTT CASTHRILNTGELFF TRBJ2-2 once TRBV28 .
TGTGCCAGCAGCTTGACGACACTAACTAATGAAAAACTGTTTTTT CASSLTTLTNEKLFF TRBJ1-4 . TRBV5-8 .
TGTGCCAGCAGTTATCAGGGTCAGGAGACCCAGTACTTC CASSYQGQETQYF TRBJ2-5 . TRBV28 .
TGTGCCAGCAGCTTCTCTTACGAGCAGTACTTC CASSFSYEQYF TRBJ2-7 . TRBV11-2 .
TGTGCCAGCAGCAGCACGGGAATTAACAGTCAGTACTTC CASSSTGINSQYF TRBJ2-4 once TRBV6-6 .
TGTGCCAGCAGTGCGGACAGTGGGGAGACCCAGTACTTC CASSADSGETQYF TRBJ2-5 . TRBV2 .
TGTGCCAGCAGCGTCGGGACAGGGGATGGCTACACCTTC CASSVGTGDGYTF TRBJ1-2 few TRBV9 TRBD1
TGTGCCAGCAGCGGGGGACTGGGGTGGAGAGAGACCCAGTACTTC CASSGGLGWRETQYF TRBJ2-5 . TRBV9 .